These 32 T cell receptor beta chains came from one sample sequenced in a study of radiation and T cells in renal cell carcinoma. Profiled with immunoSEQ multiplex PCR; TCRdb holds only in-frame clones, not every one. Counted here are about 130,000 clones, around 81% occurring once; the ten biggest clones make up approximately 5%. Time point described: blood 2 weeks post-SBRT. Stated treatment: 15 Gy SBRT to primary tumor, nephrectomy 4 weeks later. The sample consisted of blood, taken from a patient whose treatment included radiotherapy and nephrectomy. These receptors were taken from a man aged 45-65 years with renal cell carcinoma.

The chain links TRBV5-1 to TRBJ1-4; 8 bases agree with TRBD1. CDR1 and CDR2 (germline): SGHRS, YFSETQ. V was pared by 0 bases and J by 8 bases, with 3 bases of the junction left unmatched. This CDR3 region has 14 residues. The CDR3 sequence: CASSLDRGREKLFF. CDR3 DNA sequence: TGCGCCAGCAGCTTGGACAGGGGGAGGGAAAAACTGTTTTTT.

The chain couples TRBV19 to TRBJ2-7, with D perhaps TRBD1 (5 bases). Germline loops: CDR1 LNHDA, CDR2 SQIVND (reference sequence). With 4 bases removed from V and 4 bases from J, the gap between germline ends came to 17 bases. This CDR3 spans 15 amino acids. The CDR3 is CASSTKQDPAYEQYF. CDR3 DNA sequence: TGTGCCAGTAGTACAAAACAGGACCCGGCATACGAGCAGTACTTC.

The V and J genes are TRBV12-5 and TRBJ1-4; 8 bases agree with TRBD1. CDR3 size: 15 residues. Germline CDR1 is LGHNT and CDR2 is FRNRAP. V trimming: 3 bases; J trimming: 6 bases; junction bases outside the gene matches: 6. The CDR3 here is CASGFRGRCYEKLFF. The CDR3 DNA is TGTGCTAGTGGTTTCAGGGGGCGATGCTATGAAAAACTGTTTTTT.

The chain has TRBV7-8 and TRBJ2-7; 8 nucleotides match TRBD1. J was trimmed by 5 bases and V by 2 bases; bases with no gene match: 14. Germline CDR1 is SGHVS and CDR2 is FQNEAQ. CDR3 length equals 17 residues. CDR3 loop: CASSLWVNTGGRNEQYF. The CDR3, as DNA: TGTGCCAGCAGCTTATGGGTTAACACAGGGGGTAGGAACGAGCAGTACTTC. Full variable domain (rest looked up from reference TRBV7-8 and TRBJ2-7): GAGVSQSPRYKVAKRGQDVALRCDPISGHVSLFWYQQALGQGPEFLTYFQNEAQLDKSGLPSDRFFAERPEGSVSTLKIQRTQQEDSAVYLCASSLWVNTGGRNEQYFGPGTRLTVT.

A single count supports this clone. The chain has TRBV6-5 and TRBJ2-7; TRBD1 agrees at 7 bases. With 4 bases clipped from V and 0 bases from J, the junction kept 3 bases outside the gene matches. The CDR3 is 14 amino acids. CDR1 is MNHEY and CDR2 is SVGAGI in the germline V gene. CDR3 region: CASSSQGISYEQYF. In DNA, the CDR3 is TGTGCCAGCAGTTCACAGGGGATCTCCTACGAGCAGTACTTC.

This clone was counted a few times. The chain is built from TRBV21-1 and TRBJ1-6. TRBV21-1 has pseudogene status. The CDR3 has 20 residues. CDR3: CASSKSDGGVSGSYNSPLHF. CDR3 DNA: TGTGCCAGCAGCAAATCAGACGGAGGGGTTTCGGGCTCCTATAATTCACCCCTCCACTTT.

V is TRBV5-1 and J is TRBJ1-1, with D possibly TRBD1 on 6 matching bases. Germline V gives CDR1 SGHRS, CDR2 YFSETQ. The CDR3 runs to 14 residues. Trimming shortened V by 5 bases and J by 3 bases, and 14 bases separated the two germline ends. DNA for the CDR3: TGCGCCAGCAGGGACCAGGCAGGGGACACTGAAGCTTTCTTT. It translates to CASRDQAGDTEAFF.

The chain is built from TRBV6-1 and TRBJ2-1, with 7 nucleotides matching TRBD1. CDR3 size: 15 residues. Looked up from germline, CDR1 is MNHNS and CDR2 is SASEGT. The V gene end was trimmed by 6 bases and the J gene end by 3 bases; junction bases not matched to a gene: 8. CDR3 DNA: TGTGCCAGCAGGCTGGTACAGGGGATCTACAATGAGCAGTTCTTC. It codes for CASRLVQGIYNEQFF.

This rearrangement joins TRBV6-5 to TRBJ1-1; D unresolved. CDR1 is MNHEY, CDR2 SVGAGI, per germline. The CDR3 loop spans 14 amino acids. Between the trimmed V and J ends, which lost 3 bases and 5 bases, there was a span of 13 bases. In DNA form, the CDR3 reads TGTGCCAGCAGTTATAGCGAAGGGTGGACTGAAGCTTTCTTT. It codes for CASSYSEGWTEAFF.

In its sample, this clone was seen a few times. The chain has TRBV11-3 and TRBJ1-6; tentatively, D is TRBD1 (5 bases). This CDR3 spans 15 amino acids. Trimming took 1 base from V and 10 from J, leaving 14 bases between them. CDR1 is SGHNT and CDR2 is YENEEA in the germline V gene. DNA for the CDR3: TGTGCCAGCAGCTTAGTTAGGGGCGTGAAATCACCCCTCCACTTT. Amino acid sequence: CASSLVRGVKSPLHF.

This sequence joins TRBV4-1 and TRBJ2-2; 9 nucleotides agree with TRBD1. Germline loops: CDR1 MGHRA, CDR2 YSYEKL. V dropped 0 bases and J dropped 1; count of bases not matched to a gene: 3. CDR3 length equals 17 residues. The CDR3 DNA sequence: TGCGCCAGCAGCCAAGAAGGACAGGGGCTGAACACCGGGGAGCTGTTTTTT. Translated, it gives CASSQEGQGLNTGELFF.

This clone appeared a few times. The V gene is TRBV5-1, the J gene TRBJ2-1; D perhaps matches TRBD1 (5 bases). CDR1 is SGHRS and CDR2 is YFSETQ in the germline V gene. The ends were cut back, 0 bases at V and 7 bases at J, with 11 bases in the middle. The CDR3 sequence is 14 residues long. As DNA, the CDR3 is TGCGCCAGCAGCTTGGGGCAGGGCTGGAATGAGCAGTTCTTC. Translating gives CASSLGQGWNEQFF.

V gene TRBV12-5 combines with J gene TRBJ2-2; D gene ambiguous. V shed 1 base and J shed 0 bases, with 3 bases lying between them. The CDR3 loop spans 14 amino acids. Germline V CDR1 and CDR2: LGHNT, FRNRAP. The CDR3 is CASGLAPNTGELFF. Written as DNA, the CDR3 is TGTGCTAGTGGTTTGGCGCCGAACACCGGGGAGCTGTTTTTT.

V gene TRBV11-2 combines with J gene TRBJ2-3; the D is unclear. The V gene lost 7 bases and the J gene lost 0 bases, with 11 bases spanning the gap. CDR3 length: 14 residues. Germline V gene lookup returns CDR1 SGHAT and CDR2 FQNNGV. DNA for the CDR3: TGTGCCAGCACCCGGACGACAAGCACAGATACGCAGTATTTT. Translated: CASTRTTSTDTQYF.

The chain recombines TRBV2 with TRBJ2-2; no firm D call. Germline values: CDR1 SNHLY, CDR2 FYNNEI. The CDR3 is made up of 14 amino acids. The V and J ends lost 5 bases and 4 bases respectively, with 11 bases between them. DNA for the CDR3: TGTGCCAGCAGTTACGTAGTGGGCACCGGGGAGCTGTTTTTT. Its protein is CASSYVVGTGELFF.

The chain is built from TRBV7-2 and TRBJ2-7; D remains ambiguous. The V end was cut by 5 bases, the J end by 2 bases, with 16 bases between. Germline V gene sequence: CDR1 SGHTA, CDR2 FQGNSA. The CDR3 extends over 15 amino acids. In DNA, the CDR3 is TGTGCCAGCAGCGACCTCCAGCGTGCAACCTACGAGCAGTACTTC. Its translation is CASSDLQRATYEQYF.

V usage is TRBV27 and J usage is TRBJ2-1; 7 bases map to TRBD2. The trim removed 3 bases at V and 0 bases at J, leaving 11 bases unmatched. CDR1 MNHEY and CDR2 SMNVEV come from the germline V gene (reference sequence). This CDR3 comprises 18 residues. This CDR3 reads CASSLRLRGGSSYNEQFF. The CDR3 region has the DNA TGTGCCAGCAGTTTGCGTCTCCGAGGCGGGAGCTCCTACAATGAGCAGTTCTTC.

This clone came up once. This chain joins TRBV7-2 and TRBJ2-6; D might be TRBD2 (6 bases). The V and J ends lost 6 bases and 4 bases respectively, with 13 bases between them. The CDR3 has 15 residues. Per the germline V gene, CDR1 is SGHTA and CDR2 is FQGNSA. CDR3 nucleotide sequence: TGTGCCAGCAGTCCCGCGGGATCCGGGGCCAACGTCCTGACTTTC. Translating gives CASSPAGSGANVLTF. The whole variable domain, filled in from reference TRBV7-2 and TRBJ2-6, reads GAGVSQSPSNKVTEKGKDVELRCDPISGHTALYWYRQSLGQGLEFLIYFQGNSAPDKSGLPSDRFSAERTGGSVSTLTIQRTQQEDSAVYLCASSPAGSGANVLTFGAGSRLTVL.

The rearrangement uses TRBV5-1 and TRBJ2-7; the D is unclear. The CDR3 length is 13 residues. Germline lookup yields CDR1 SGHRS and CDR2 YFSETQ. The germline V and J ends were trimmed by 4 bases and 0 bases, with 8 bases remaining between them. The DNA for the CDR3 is TGCGCCAGCAGCACTGGAAACTCCTACGAGCAGTACTTC. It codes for CASSTGNSYEQYF.

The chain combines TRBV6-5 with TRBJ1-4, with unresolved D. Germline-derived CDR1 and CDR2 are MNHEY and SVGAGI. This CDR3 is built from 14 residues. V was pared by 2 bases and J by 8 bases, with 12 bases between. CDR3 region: CASSYGVVGEKLFF. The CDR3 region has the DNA TGTGCCAGCAGTTACGGAGTGGTAGGGGAAAAACTGTTTTTT.

The CDR3 spells CASSPRTGPGELFF. CDR3 coding DNA: TGTGCCAGTAGTCCCCGGACCGGCCCAGGGGAGCTGTTTTTT. The chain carries TRBV19 and TRBJ2-2, with unresolved D. The CDR3 totals 14 residues. From germline, CDR1 is LNHDA and CDR2 SQIVND (reference sequence). V dropped 5 bases and J dropped 8 bases, with 15 bases sitting between them.

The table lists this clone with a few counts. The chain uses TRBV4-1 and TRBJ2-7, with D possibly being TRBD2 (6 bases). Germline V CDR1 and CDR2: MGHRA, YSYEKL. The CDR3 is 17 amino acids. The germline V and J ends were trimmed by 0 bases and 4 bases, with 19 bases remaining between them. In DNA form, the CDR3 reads TGCGCCAGCAGCCAAGATCTAGAGGCAGAACTAGCTTACGAGCAGTACTTC. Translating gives CASSQDLEAELAYEQYF.

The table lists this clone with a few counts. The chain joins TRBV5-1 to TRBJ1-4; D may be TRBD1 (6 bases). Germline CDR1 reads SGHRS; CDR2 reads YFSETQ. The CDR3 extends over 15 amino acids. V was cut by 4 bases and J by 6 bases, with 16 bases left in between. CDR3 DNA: TGCGCCAGCAGCCTGAACGACAGGCGCTATGAAAAACTGTTTTTT. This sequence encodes CASSLNDRRYEKLFF.

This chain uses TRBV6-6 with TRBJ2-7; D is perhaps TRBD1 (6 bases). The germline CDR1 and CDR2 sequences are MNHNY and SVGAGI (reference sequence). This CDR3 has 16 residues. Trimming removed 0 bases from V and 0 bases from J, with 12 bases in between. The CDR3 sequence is CASSYSSVRGSYEQYF. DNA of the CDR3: TGTGCCAGCAGTTACTCGTCTGTCAGGGGCTCCTACGAGCAGTACTTC.

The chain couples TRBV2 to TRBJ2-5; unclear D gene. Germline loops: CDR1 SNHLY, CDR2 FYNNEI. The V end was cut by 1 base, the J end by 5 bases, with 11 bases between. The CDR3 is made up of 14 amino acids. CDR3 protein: CASSEEGMSETQYF. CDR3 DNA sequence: TGTGCCAGCAGTGAAGAGGGAATGAGTGAGACCCAGTACTTC. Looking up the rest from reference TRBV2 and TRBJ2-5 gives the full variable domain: EPEVTQTPSHQVTQMGQEVILRCVPISNHLYFYWYRQILGQKVEFLVSFYNNEISEKSEIFDDQFSVERPDGSNFTLKIRSTKLEDSAMYFCASSEEGMSETQYFGPGTRLLVL.

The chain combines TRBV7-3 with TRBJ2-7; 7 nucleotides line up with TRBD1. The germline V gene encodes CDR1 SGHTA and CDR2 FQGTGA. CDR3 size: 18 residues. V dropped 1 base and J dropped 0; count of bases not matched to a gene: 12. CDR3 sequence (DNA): TGTGCCAGCAGCTTAAAGGGCCCGACAGGGACGGGCTCCTACGAGCAGTACTTC. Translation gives CASSLKGPTGTGSYEQYF. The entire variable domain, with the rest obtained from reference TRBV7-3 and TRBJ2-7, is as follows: GAGVSQTPSNKVTEKGKYVELRCDPISGHTALYWYRQSLGQGPEFLIYFQGTGAADDSGLPNDRFFAVRPEGSVSTLKIQRTERGDSAVYLCASSLKGPTGTGSYEQYFGPGTRLTVT.

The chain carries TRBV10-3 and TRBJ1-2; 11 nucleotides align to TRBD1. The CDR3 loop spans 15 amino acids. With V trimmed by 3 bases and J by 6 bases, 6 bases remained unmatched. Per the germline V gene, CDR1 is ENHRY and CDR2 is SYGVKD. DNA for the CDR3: TGTGCCATCAGTGACCGCGGGGGACAGGGGGATGGCTACACCTTC. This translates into CAISDRGGQGDGYTF.

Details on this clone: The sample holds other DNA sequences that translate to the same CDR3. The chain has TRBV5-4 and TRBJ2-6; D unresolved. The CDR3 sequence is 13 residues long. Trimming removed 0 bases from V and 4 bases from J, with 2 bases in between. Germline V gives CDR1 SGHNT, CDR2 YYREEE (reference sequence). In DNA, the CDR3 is TGTGCCAGCAGCTTGGTCGGGGCCAACGTCCTGACTTTC. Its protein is CASSLVGANVLTF. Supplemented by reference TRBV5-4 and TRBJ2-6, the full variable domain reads ETGVTQSPTHLIKTRGQQVTLRCSSQSGHNTVSWYQQALGQGPQFIFQYYREEENGRGNFPPRFSGLQFPNYSSELNVNALELDDSALYLCASSLVGANVLTFGAGSRLTVL.

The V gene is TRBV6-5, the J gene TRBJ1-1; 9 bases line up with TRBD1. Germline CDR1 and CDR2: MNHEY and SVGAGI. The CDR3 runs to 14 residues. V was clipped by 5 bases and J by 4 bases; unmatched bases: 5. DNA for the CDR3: TGTGCCAGCAGTCCACAGGGGGCGGGCACTGAAGCTTTCTTT. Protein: CASSPQGAGTEAFF.

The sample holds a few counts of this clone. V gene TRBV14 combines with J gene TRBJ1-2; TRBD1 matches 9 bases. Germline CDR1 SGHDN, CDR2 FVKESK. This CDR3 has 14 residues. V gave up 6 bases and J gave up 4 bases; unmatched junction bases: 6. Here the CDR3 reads CASSPDRGGYGYTF. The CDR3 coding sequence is TGTGCCAGCAGTCCGGACAGGGGCGGCTATGGCTACACCTTC.

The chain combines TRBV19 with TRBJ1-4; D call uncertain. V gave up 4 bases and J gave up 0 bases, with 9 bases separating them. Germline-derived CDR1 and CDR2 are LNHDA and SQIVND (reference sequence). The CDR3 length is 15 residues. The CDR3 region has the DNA TGTGCCAGTAGTACCGCAGACGCAACTAATGAAAAACTGTTTTTT. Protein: CASSTADATNEKLFF.

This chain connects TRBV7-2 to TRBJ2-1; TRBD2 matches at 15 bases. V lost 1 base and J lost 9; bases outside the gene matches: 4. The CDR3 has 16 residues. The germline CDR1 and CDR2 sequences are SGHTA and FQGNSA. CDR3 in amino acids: CASSLEPGLAGGEQFF. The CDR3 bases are TGTGCCAGCAGCTTAGAACCGGGACTAGCGGGAGGTGAGCAGTTCTTC.